This entry concerns a single TCR beta chain. This entry comes from a study of response to subunit inactivated influenza vaccine. The V end was cut by 1 base, the J end by 0 bases, with 13 bases between. CDR3 length equals 16 residues. Germline V gives CDR1 LGHDT, CDR2 YNNKEL (reference sequence). Each CDR3 protein is one row after TCRdb ran MiXCR on the RT-PCR reads. The sample shows around 480,000 distinct CDR3 sequences, 15% to 20% of them seen only once. The chain recombines TRBV3-1 with TRBJ2-7; weak D call: TRBD1 (5 bases). The sequence was obtained from a man aged 50 to 75 who received an inactivated influenza vaccine. Sequenced material: CD4+ T cells sorted from PBMCs, taken approximately 25 months after vaccination. The CDR3 bases are TGTGCCAGCAGCCAAGTTCCTCAGGGAAACTCCTACGAGCAGTACTTC. As protein: CASSQVPQGNSYEQYF.